This T cell receptor (beta chain) was profiled in a study of blood T cell repertoires in COVID-19 (dated by TCRdb to 2019 to 2021). General notes on the study: Samples from collaborators originated in the United States, Italy and Spain and spanned both the acute and convalescent phases of COVID-19. The prospective study material was composed of cDNA or gDNA derived from T cells, B-cell-depleted T cells, or PBMCs. The dataset comprised deeply sampled blood TCRbeta repertoires from subjects exposed to, actively infected with, or recovered from COVID-19. A freely available public database, intended as a resource for researchers studying the immune response to SARS-CoV-2, is where the repertoires were released. The samples were drawn from two sources: the first 160 participants of the ongoing ImmuneRACE study, and about 1,300 subjects contributed by 6 global collaborators. Nearly every sample came with metadata listing a de-identified subject ID, COVID-19 status, age in years and sex. Where HLA class I and class II types were available, the types were taken from metadata supplied by the sample provider, not from assay-based typing.

Overall study results and their limits: Clinical and demographic metadata were provided uncurated, with the amount varying by source and participant.

There are 14 amino acids in the CDR3, from cysteine to phenylalanine inclusive. Only the CDR3 DNA is retained, 42 bases long and in frame from the first base. Cut back by 6 bases and 7 bases, the V and J ends lie 15 bases apart. For CDR1 and CDR2, the germline V gene lists ENHRY and SYGVKD. This clone was observed a single time. Its antigen is not yet known. The sample holds no much larger clone one base away, and base qualities are not on file. TCRbeta CDR3 regions were amplified from genomic DNA using the immunoSEQ Assay, a bias-controlled multiplex PCR. In the authors' own workflow: The number of nucleated cells in each sample was estimated from the amplification of reference gene primers within the assay. To quantify the absolute abundance of each unique TCRbeta CDR3 rearrangement, sequence reads were collapsed and filtered. For each sample, productive Simpson clonality was calculated as the square root of Simpson's diversity index over productive rearrangements. The source is immuneACCESS, and TCRdb retained only in-frame sequences with V and J called. Part of the clones is not carried over; for the studies checked, unresolved V genes explain less than half of this, and the remainder is unexplained. For V, J and clone size, that table is used; D and trimming come from the DNA. This sample gives roughly 290,000 clones in total; about 85% of them show up just once. The biggest ten clones account for 0.7% to 1% of the sample.

In Seattle, one collaborating source enrolled patients while the infection was active and tracked those patients longitudinally over the course of disease. The collaborating institutions used their own protocols to collect whole blood in K2EDTA tubes. For TCRbeta analysis, collaborator samples were shipped as frozen whole blood, as isolated PBMCs, or as DNA extracted from either sample type. Here the chain combines TRBV10-3 and TRBJ2-2; the D gene cannot be resolved reliably. This TCR derives from a human donor with COVID-19, enrolled during active disease. The donor label of this sample is uncertain. Sequencing used peripheral blood. The nucleotide sequence reads as follows: TGTGCCATCAGATCTGCGGCGATCCTCGGGGAGCTGTTTTTT. Its product reads: CAIRSAAILGELFF.